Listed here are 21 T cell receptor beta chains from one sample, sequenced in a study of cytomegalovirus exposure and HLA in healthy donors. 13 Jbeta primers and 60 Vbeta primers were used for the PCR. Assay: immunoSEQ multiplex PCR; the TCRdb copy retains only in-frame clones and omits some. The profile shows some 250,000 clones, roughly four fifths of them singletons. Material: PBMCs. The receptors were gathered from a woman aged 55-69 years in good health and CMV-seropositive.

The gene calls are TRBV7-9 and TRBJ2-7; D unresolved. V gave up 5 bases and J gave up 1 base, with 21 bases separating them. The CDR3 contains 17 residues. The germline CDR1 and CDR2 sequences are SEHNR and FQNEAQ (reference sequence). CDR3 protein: CASSPNIRNSASYEQYF. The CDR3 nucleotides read TGTGCCAGCAGCCCTAATATTAGGAACAGTGCGTCCTACGAGCAGTACTTC.

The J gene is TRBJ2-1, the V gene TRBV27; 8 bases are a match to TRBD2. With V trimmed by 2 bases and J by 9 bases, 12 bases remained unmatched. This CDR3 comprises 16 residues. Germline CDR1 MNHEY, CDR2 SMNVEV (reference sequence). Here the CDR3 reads CASSLSGSISGGEQFF. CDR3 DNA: TGTGCCAGCAGTTTAAGCGGGAGTATCAGCGGCGGTGAGCAGTTCTTC.

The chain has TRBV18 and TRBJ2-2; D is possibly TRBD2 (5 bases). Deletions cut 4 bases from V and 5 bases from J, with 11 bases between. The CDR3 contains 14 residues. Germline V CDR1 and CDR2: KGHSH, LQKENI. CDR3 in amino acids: CASSLLLDTGELFF. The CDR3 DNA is TGTGCCAGCTCACTTCTACTAGATACCGGGGAGCTGTTTTTT.

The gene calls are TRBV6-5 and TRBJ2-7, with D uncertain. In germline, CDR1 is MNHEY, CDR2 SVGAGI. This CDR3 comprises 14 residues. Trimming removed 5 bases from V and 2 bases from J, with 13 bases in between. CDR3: CASSTPRRTYEQYF. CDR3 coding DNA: TGTGCCAGCAGTACACCTCGGCGGACCTACGAGCAGTACTTC.

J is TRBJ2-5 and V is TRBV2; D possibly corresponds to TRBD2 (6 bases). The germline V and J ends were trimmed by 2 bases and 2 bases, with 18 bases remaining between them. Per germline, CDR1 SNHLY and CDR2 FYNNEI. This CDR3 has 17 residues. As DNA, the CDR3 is TGTGCCAGCAGTGAAAAGGTGACTAGGACCCCACAAGAGACCCAGTACTTC. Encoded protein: CASSEKVTRTPQETQYF.

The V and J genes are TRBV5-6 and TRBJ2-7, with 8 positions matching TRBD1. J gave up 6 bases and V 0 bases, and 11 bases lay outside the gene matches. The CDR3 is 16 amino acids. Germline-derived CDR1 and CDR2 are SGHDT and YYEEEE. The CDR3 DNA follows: TGTGCCAGCAGCTTGGTAGGGCGGACAGGGTGGGGCGAGCAGTACTTC. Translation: CASSLVGRTGWGEQYF.

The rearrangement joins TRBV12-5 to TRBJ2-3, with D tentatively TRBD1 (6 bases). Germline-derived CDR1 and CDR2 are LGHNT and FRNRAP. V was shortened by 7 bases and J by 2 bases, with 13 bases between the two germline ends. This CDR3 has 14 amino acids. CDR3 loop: CASAPRGYTDTQYF. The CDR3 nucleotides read TGTGCTAGTGCCCCGAGGGGGTACACAGATACGCAGTATTTT. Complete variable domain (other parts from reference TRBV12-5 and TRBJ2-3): DARVTQTPRHKVTEMGQEVTMRCQPILGHNTVFWYRQTMMQGLELLAYFRNRAPLDDSGMPKDRFSAEMPDATLATLKIQPSEPRDSAVYFCASAPRGYTDTQYFGPGTRLTVL.

The CDR3 reads CASSNPRLRGNTGELFF. The CDR3, as DNA: TGTGCCAGCAGCAATCCTCGGTTGCGGGGAAACACCGGGGAGCTGTTTTTT. This sequence joins TRBV21-1 and TRBJ2-2; the table names TRBD2, a call not compared with the DNA. TRBV21-1 is recorded as a pseudogene. The CDR3 runs 17 residues.

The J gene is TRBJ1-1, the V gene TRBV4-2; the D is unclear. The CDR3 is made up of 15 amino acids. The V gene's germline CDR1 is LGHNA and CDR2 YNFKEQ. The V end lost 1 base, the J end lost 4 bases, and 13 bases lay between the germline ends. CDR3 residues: CASSQAGFKGTEAFF. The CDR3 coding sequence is TGTGCCAGCAGCCAAGCCGGGTTCAAAGGCACTGAAGCTTTCTTT.

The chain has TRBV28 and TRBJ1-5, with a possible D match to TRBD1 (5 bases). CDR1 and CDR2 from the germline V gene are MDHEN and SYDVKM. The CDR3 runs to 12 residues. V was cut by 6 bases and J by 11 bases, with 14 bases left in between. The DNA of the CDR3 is TGTGCCAGCAGAACCGGGGGGGGGACCCAGCATTTT. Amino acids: CASRTGGGTQHF. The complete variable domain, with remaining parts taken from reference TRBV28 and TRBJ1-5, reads DVKVTQSSRYLVKRTGEKVFLECVQDMDHENMFWYRQDPGLGLRLIYFSYDVKMKEKGDIPEGYSVSREKKERFSLILESASTNQTSMYLCASRTGGGTQHFGDGTRLSIL.

The CDR3 protein is CASRIPSIGGYTF. The CDR3 DNA sequence: TGTGCCAGCAGGATTCCCTCCATTGGCGGCTACACCTTC. This chain uses TRBV6-5 with TRBJ1-2; D not certain. The CDR3 is made up of 13 amino acids. The germline CDR1 and CDR2 sequences are MNHEY and SVGAGI. V was cut by 6 bases and J by 8 bases, with 16 bases left in between.

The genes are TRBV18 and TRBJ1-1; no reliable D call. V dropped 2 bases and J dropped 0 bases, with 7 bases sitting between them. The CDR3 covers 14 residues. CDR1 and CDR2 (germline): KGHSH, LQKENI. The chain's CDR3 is CASSPSVMNTEAFF. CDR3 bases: TGTGCCAGCTCACCAAGCGTCATGAACACTGAAGCTTTCTTT. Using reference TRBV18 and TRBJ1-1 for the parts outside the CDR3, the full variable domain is NAGVMQNPRHLVRRRGQEARLRCSPMKGHSHVYWYRQLPEEGLKFMVYLQKENIIDESGMPKERFSAEFPKEGPSILRIQQVVRGDSAAYFCASSPSVMNTEAFFGQGTRLTVV.

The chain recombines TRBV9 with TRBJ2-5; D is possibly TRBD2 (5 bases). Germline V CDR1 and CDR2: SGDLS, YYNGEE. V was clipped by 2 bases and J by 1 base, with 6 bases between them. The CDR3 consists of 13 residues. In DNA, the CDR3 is TGTGCCAGCAGCGTTAGCGCCCAAGAGACCCAGTACTTC. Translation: CASSVSAQETQYF.

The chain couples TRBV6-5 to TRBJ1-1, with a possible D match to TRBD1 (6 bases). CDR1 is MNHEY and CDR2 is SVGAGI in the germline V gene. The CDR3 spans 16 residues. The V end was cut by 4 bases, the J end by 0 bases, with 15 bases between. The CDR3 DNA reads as TGTGCCAGCAGTTTTCGACAGGTGCTTATGAACACTGAAGCTTTCTTT. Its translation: CASSFRQVLMNTEAFF.

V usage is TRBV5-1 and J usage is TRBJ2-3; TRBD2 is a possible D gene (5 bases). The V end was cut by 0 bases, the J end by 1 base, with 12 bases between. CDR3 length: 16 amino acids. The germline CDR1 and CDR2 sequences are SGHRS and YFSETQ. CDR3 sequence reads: CASSLGGSEGTDTQYF. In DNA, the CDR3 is TGCGCCAGCAGCTTGGGTGGGAGCGAGGGCACAGATACGCAGTATTTT.

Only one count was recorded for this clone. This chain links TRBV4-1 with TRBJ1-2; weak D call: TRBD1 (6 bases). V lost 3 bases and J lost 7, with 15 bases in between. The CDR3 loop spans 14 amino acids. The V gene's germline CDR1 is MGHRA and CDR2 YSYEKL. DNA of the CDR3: TGCGCCAGCAGCCAGGAGGGGGGGCTGAGTGGCTACACCTTC. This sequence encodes CASSQEGGLSGYTF.

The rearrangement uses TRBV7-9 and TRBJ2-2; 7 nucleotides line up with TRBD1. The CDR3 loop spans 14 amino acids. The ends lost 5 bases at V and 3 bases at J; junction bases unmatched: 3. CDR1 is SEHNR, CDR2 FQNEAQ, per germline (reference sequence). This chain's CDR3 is CASSRTGDTGELFF. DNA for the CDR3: TGTGCCAGCAGCCGAACAGGGGACACCGGGGAGCTGTTTTTT.

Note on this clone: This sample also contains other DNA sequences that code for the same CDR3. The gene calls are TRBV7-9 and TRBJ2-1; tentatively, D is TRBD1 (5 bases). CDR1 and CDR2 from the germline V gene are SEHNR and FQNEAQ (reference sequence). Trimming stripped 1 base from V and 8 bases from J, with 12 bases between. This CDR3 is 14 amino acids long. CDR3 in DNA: TGTGCCAGCAGCTTAGGGGGCGGTTCGGATGAGCAGTTCTTC. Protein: CASSLGGGSDEQFF.

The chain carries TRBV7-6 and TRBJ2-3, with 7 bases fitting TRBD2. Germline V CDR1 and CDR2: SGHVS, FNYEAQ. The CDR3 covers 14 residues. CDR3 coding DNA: TGTGCTACCTCAACGGGGAGGGGAACAGATACGCAGTATTTT. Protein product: CATSTGRGTDTQYF.

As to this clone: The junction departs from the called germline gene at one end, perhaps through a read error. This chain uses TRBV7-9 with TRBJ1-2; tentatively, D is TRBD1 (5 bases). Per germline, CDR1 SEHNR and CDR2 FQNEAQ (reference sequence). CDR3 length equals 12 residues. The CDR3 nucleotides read TGTTCCAGCAGCTTAGGGGCTAGCGGCTACACCTTC. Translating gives CSSSLGASGYTF.

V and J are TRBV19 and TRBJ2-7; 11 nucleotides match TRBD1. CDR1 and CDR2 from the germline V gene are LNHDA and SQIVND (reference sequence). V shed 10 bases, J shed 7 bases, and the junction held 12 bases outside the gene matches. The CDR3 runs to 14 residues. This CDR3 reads CATQRGQGAREQYF. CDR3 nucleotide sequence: TGTGCCACCCAACGAGGACAGGGGGCTAGAGAGCAGTACTTC.